This record covers a single T cell receptor (beta chain). It is unclear where the CDR3 begins or ends on the DNA, so no DNA is shown, and the CDR3 is as TCRdb lists it. The CDR3 is made up of 13 amino acids, end residues included. Assay used: immunoSEQ multiplex PCR; TCRdb lists only in-frame clones, some missing. Altogether about 78,000 clones are present, more than 80% being singletons, with the ten largest covering 0.7% to 0.9%. The data are from a study of blood T cell repertoires in COVID-19. The chain carries TRBV12-3 or TRBV12-4 and TRBJ1-2; the table's D gene call, TRBD1, was not cross checked with the DNA. The receptor was isolated from a woman aged 80 or over with acute or convalescent COVID-19. Sequences were obtained from peripheral blood. The CDR3 protein is CASSLANVGAGTF.